These T cell receptor beta chains were read from a single sample in a study of chronic HIV infection and antiretroviral therapy. TCRdb analysed the 5' RACE reads with MiXCR anew, one entry per CDR3 protein. This table has over 40,000 distinct CDR3 sequences, over 15% appearing once. Sequences were obtained from peripheral blood. The receptors come from an adult who had HIV and had not received antiretroviral therapy, or was an uninfected healthy control (not recorded which). Both conserved end residues are part of each CDR3. Each record gives: V gene, J gene, CDR3 protein.

>TRBV4-1|TRBJ1-4
CASSGTGNEKLFF
>TRBV28|TRBJ1-3
CASSLLASGNTIYF
>TRBV28|TRBJ2-5
CASSSGLAGDEGAVTQYF
>TRBV6-2/TRBV6-3|TRBJ2-1
CASSWGGTGNNEQFF
>TRBV7-8|TRBJ2-2
CASSPSVGELFF
>TRBV5-1|TRBJ2-5
CASSLSQGQETQYF
>TRBV6-5|TRBJ2-5
CASSYGRGQQETQYF
>TRBV28|TRBJ1-5
CASGTGNQPQHF
>TRBV28|TRBJ1-1
CASNLRTEAFF
>TRBV28|TRBJ2-3
CASKGLPDTQYF
>TRBV5-8|TRBJ1-3
CASSSTQGSGNTIYF
>TRBV28|TRBJ2-7
CASSLDRAYEQYF
>TRBV9|TRBJ2-1
CASSTDRNYNEQFF
>TRBV28|TRBJ1-5
CASSWGGTGNQPQHF
>TRBV29-1|TRBJ2-3
CSVEPASASTDTQYF
>TRBV9|TRBJ2-2
CASSVGLAGLTGELFF
>TRBV5-1|TRBJ2-3
CASSLGSRSTDTQYF
>TRBV20-1|TRBJ2-1
CSAHGDRGRAWNEQFF
>TRBV12-3/TRBV12-4|TRBJ2-3
CASSLLLEDTQYF
>TRBV2|TRBJ1-5
CASSELHSNQPQHF
>TRBV29-1|TRBJ1-5
CSVVEGTGNQPQHF
>TRBV24-1|TRBJ2-3
CATLGPGADTQYF
>TRBV2|TRBJ2-1
CASSDGLSYNEQFF
>TRBV29-1|TRBJ2-1
CSVLAGVLSWVGNEQFF
>TRBV4-1|TRBJ1-1
CASSLGQINTEAFF
>TRBV6-5|TRBJ2-2
CASSKLAGTGELFF
>TRBV29-1|TRBJ2-5
CSVEGGIETQYF
>TRBV28|TRBJ1-1
CASIKSRGLSEAFF
>TRBV20-1|TRBJ2-7
CSVPTSGTHEQYF
>TRBV10-2|TRBJ1-5
CASKGGRNQPQHF
>TRBV9|TRBJ1-2
CASSVAPVSGVLYGYTF
>TRBV5-1|TRBJ1-1
CASSLQGSNTEAFF
>TRBV5-1|TRBJ2-5
CASSLGGGQETQYF
>TRBV3-1|TRBJ2-7
CASSQIPGSGSTEQYF
>TRBV28|TRBJ1-1
CASSPQGARAEAFF
>TRBV7-8|TRBJ1-5
CASSRQSGLQTKPQHF
>TRBV29-1|TRBJ1-3
CSVFGFSGNTIYF
>TRBV5-4|TRBJ2-2
CASSPLEGLAVYTGELFF
>TRBV5-1|TRBJ2-5
CASSPINWYQETQYF
>TRBV27|TRBJ1-1
CASSPLGQVNTEAFF
>TRBV24-1|TRBJ2-1
CATRGPEQFF
>TRBV7-2|TRBJ2-3
CASSQAQGGQQYF
>TRBV4-2|TRBJ1-2
CASSQGPGGGGYTF
>TRBV12-3/TRBV12-4|TRBJ2-7
CASSWSSQYEQYF
>TRBV12-3/TRBV12-4|TRBJ1-3
CASSSGQGALGNTIYF
>TRBV2|TRBJ2-1
CASQREIDEQFF
>TRBV20-1|TRBJ2-1
CSASVASVRGEQFF
>TRBV5-5|TRBJ2-7
CASSLPGLARAYEQYF
>TRBV10-3|TRBJ2-5
CAISESRTGVQETQYF
>TRBV4-1|TRBJ2-1
CASSLGLADYNEQFF
>TRBV5-1|TRBJ1-2
CASSLWDRNYGYTF
>TRBV13|TRBJ1-4
CASSSNHQRGRFEKLFF
>TRBV5-1|TRBJ2-3
CASSLVVGTDTQYF
>TRBV27|TRBJ1-2
CASSLRGRNYGYTF
>TRBV27|TRBJ2-3
CASSTFIVGLTDTQYF
>TRBV5-1|TRBJ1-1
CASSWTANTEAFF
>TRBV2|TRBJ1-2
CADGGGYGYTF
>TRBV28|TRBJ2-7
CASTPPRVGASEQYF
>TRBV4-2|TRBJ2-3
CASSQGPSGSSDTQYF